A single sample is the source of the 10 T cell receptor beta chains below, sequenced in a study of T cell repertoires in cytomegalovirus infection. Via MiXCR, TCRdb re-called the reads, giving one row per CDR3 protein. This table holds approximately 74,000 distinct CDR3 sequences, around 42% found once. No antigen is known for these receptors. The sequences come from CD8+ T cells from cultured PBMCs, collected from culture after CMV antigen stimulation. All receptors come from a human donor in good health (CMV status not recorded). Some clones in this sample may be carry-over from other donors' samples.

V gene TRBV5-6 combines with J gene TRBJ2-1; D is tentatively TRBD1 or TRBD2 (6 bases each). The V end was cut by 4 bases, the J end by 3 bases, with 11 bases between. There are 14 residues in the CDR3. Germline V gives CDR1 SGHDT, CDR2 YYEEEE. This CDR3 is CASSDGGLYNEQFF. CDR3 in DNA: TGTGCCAGCAGCGACGGGGGCCTCTACAATGAGCAGTTCTTC.

The J gene is TRBJ2-3, the V gene TRBV7-9; 8 positions agree with TRBD1. The germline CDR1 and CDR2 sequences are SEHNR and FQNEAQ (reference sequence). With 1 base clipped from V and 6 bases from J, the junction kept 6 bases outside the gene matches. The CDR3 spans 15 residues. The CDR3 bases are TGTGCCAGCAGCTTAGGGGATACAGGGGGTGATACGCAGTATTTT. Encoded protein: CASSLGDTGGDTQYF. The full variable domain, rest sourced from reference TRBV7-9 and TRBJ2-3, is DTGVSQNPRHKITKRGQNVTFRCDPISEHNRLYWYRQTLGQGPEFLTYFQNEAQLEKSRLLSDRFSAERPKGSFSTLEIQRTEQGDSAMYLCASSLGDTGGDTQYFGPGTRLTVL.

The chain couples TRBV2 to TRBJ2-2; D not certain. There are 13 residues in the CDR3. The V gene's germline CDR1 is SNHLY and CDR2 FYNNEI. Trimming stripped 7 bases from V and 4 bases from J, with 10 bases between. For the CDR3, the DNA is TGTGCCAGCACGGTGTCGGGCACCGGGGAGCTGTTTTTT. Residues: CASTVSGTGELFF.

The CDR3 DNA reads as TGTGCCAGCAGGGAGCGGGGGTCCTACAATGAGCAGTTCTTC. This codes for CASRERGSYNEQFF. The chain combines TRBV2 with TRBJ2-1; 8 nucleotides align to TRBD2. V lost 6 bases, J lost 1 base, and 2 bases stayed unmatched. CDR1 and CDR2 from the germline V gene are SNHLY and FYNNEI. CDR3 length: 14 residues. Complete variable domain (other parts from reference TRBV2 and TRBJ2-1): EPEVTQTPSHQVTQMGQEVILRCVPISNHLYFYWYRQILGQKVEFLVSFYNNEISEKSEIFDDQFSVERPDGSNFTLKIRSTKLEDSAMYFCASRERGSYNEQFFGPGTRLTVL.

Only a few counts were recorded for this clonotype. The chain recombines TRBV6-2 or TRBV6-3 with TRBJ1-5; 9 nucleotides match TRBD1. CDR3 length: 19 residues. Trimming removed 2 bases from V and 0 bases from J; junction bases left unmatched: 11. Germline values: CDR1 MNHEY, CDR2 SVGEGT. The CDR3 sequence is CASSYEPGQGLPSNQPQHF. For the CDR3, the DNA is TGTGCCAGCAGTTACGAGCCGGGACAGGGCTTACCTAGCAATCAGCCCCAGCATTTT.

The rearrangement links TRBV7-2 to TRBJ2-3; possibly TRBD1 for D (5 bases). The germline V gene encodes CDR1 SGHTA and CDR2 FQGNSA. V lost 2 bases and J 1 base, leaving 10 bases between the germline ends. This CDR3 region has 15 residues. CDR3 nucleotides: TGTGCCAGCAGCTTATGGGGCGGTCGCACAGATACGCAGTATTTT. The encoded protein is CASSLWGGRTDTQYF.

V and J are TRBV20-1 and TRBJ1-1; the D is unclear. Trimming removed 0 bases at V and 3 bases at J, with 8 bases between. From germline, CDR1 is DFQATT and CDR2 SNEGSKA (reference sequence). The CDR3 runs to 13 residues. The CDR3: CSARDPRYTEAFF. Written as DNA, the CDR3 is TGCAGTGCTAGAGATCCGCGGTACACTGAAGCTTTCTTT.

The rearrangement joins TRBV4-1 to TRBJ2-1; 11 nucleotides agree with TRBD2. Trimming removed 1 base from V and 9 bases from J; junction bases left unmatched: 5. This CDR3 has 15 residues. The germline CDR1 and CDR2 sequences are MGHRA and YSYEKL. CDR3 sequence: CASSQGVLAGGEQFF. The DNA for the CDR3 is TGCGCCAGCAGCCAAGGGGTGCTAGCGGGGGGTGAGCAGTTCTTC.

The chain joins TRBV10-3 to TRBJ1-2; 11 bases fit TRBD1. Germline CDR1 reads ENHRY; CDR2 reads SYGVKD. With V trimmed by 6 bases and J by 3 bases, 6 bases remained unmatched. This CDR3 region has 15 residues. CDR3: CAISPRTGGDYGYTF. The CDR3 nucleotides read TGTGCCATCAGCCCTAGGACAGGGGGCGACTATGGCTACACCTTC.

This clonotype came up a few times. CDR3 amino acids: CASSLADHRDETQYF. The DNA of the CDR3 is TGTGCCAGCAGCTTAGCCGACCACAGGGACGAGACCCAGTACTTC. This sequence joins TRBV7-9 and TRBJ2-5, with D possibly matching TRBD1 (6 bases). The CDR3 is 15 amino acids. Germline loops: CDR1 SEHNR, CDR2 FQNEAQ (reference sequence). V was cut by 0 bases and J by 5 bases, with 13 bases left in between.